The 20 T cell receptor beta chains below were found in one sample sequenced in a study of CD8+CD57+ T cells in acquired aplastic anemia. CD8+CD57+ cell expansion, shown by flow cytometry, had occurred in the patients selected for sequencing. Genomic DNA provided the template from which TCR beta VDJ and CDR3 profiles were obtained. One entry per CDR3 protein, called by TCRdb with MiXCR from the reads. The table lists 160,000 or so distinct CDR3 sequences, less than 60% of them singletons. The sequenced sample consisted of sorted CD4+, CD8+, or CD8+CD57+ T cells (not recorded which) from PBMCs. The receptor source for this set is a human donor with aplastic anemia.

This clonotype was recorded many times. The chain employs TRBV20-1 and TRBJ1-6; 9 positions agree with TRBD1. Germline trimming cut 0 bases from V and 1 base from J; bases unmatched to any gene: 10. The CDR3 is 19 amino acids. Germline V gene lookup returns CDR1 DFQATT and CDR2 SNEGSKA (reference sequence). The CDR3 nucleotides are TGCAGTGCTAGAGATTTTGCCGGGACAGGGTCTTCCTATAATTCACCCCTCCACTTT. This sequence encodes CSARDFAGTGSSYNSPLHF.

The chain has TRBV20-1 and TRBJ1-5, with D possibly TRBD1 on 5 matching bases. The CDR3 length is 14 residues. The V and J ends lost 0 bases and 3 bases respectively, with 9 bases between them. The germline gives CDR1 DFQATT, CDR2 SNEGSKA (reference sequence). The CDR3 nucleotides are TGCAGTGCTAGAGAGGGGGGTTCCAATCAGCCCCAGCATTTT. Translating it yields CSAREGGSNQPQHF.

This chain connects TRBV28 to TRBJ1-4, with unresolved D. Between the trimmed V and J ends, which lost 2 bases and 7 bases, there was a span of 8 bases. CDR1 is MDHEN, CDR2 SYDVKM, per germline. The CDR3 length is 13 residues. CDR3 sequence: CASSLRVPEKLFF. The CDR3 DNA sequence: TGTGCCAGCAGTTTAAGGGTCCCTGAAAAACTGTTTTTT.

In its sample, this clonotype was seen once. Since a much larger clone is just one base distant, this may be a read error. This is likely a read error, given that the CDR3 carries no conserved phenylalanine or tryptophan at its end. The DNA is left out, because the CDR3 cannot be placed on it with certainty; the CDR3 is given as TCRdb lists it. The CDR3 here is CAISDRSSDTSYERYL. The V gene is TRBV10-3, the J gene TRBJ2-7; the listed D gene, TRBD2, was not tested against the DNA. CDR1 and CDR2 from the germline V gene are ENHRY and SYGVKD. The CDR3 region is 16 residues in length, termini included.

This clonotype turned up a few times. The genes are TRBV6-2 or TRBV6-3 and TRBJ2-2; 7 bases are shared with TRBD1. The CDR3 covers 16 residues. Germline V gene sequence: CDR1 MNHEY, CDR2 SVGEGT. V was pared by 4 bases and J by 0 bases, with 5 bases of the junction left unmatched. The CDR3 DNA is TGTGCCAGCAGTTCCTACAGGGGCACGAACACCGGGGAGCTGTTTTTT. This encodes CASSSYRGTNTGELFF.

This clonotype was counted many times. The V call is TRBV9, the J call TRBJ2-1; TRBD2 agrees at 7 bases. V shed 3 bases, J shed 0 bases, and the junction held 3 bases outside the gene matches. CDR3 length: 15 residues. Germline CDR1 and CDR2: SGDLS and YYNGEE. CDR3 residues: CASSAGTISYNEQFF. DNA for the CDR3: TGTGCCAGCAGCGCCGGGACTATCTCCTACAATGAGCAGTTCTTC. The full variable domain, in which reference TRBV9 and TRBJ2-1 provide the parts outside the CDR3, is DSGVTQTPKHLITATGQRVTLRCSPRSGDLSVYWYQQSLDQGLQFLIQYYNGEERAKGNILERFSAQQFPDLHSELNLSSLELGDSALYFCASSAGTISYNEQFFGPGTRLTVL.

This clonotype was picked up many times. V and J are TRBV6-5 and TRBJ2-1; TRBD1 agrees at 7 bases. CDR1 is MNHEY and CDR2 is SVGAGI in the germline V gene. V dropped 0 bases and J dropped 10; count of bases not matched to a gene: 6. This CDR3 contains 14 residues. The CDR3 sequence: CASSYSTGNSEQFF. The CDR3 nucleotides read TGTGCCAGCAGTTACTCGACAGGGAACAGCGAGCAGTTCTTC.

At least ten counts were recorded for this clonotype. The V gene is TRBV7-9, the J gene TRBJ1-4, with 9 bases fitting TRBD1. Germline trimming cut 4 bases from V and 7 bases from J; bases unmatched to any gene: 4. CDR3 length equals 14 residues. Germline V gene sequence: CDR1 SEHNR, CDR2 FQNEAQ (reference sequence). In DNA form, the CDR3 reads TGTGCCAGCAGCTGGGGACAGGGTAGTGAAAAACTGTTTTTT. Its translation is CASSWGQGSEKLFF.

This chain links TRBV9 with TRBJ1-1; no clear D gene. The CDR3 extends over 15 amino acids. V was shortened by 4 bases and J by 5 bases, with 18 bases between the two germline ends. Per germline, CDR1 SGDLS and CDR2 YYNGEE. Written as DNA, the CDR3 is TGTGCCAGCAGCTCTAACACCCTCGTAGGGACTGAAGCTTTCTTT. Its translation: CASSSNTLVGTEAFF.

This clonotype showed up many times. The CDR3, as DNA: TGTGCCAGCAGCTTATCAGGGTTAGGCTATGGCTACACCTTC. This encodes CASSLSGLGYGYTF. The rearrangement uses TRBV7-2 and TRBJ1-2, with a possible D match to TRBD1 (5 bases). This CDR3 contains 14 residues. CDR1 and CDR2 (germline): SGHTA, FQGNSA. The germline V and J ends were trimmed by 2 bases and 4 bases, with 11 bases remaining between them.

The gene calls are TRBV7-2 and TRBJ2-5; TRBD2 is a possible D gene (5 bases). V was trimmed by 5 bases and J by 5 bases, leaving 9 bases between them. Looked up from germline, CDR1 is SGHTA and CDR2 is FQGNSA. The CDR3 runs to 12 residues. In DNA form, the CDR3 reads TGTGCCAGCAGCCCGAGGGTCGAGACCCAGTACTTC. Translation: CASSPRVETQYF. The whole variable domain, remainder taken from reference TRBV7-2 and TRBJ2-5, is GAGVSQSPSNKVTEKGKDVELRCDPISGHTALYWYRQSLGQGLEFLIYFQGNSAPDKSGLPSDRFSAERTGGSVSTLTIQRTQQEDSAVYLCASSPRVETQYFGPGTRLLVL.

This clonotype has more than one count but fewer than ten. This may come from a read error, since a much larger clone is one base off. The V and J genes are TRBV2 and TRBJ2-2; 15 bases fit TRBD2. V gave up 4 bases and J gave up 6 bases; unmatched junction bases: 12. Germline V gene lookup returns CDR1 SNHLY and CDR2 FYNNEI. The CDR3 runs 19 residues. CDR3 sequence (DNA): TGTGCCAGCAGTGGGGGACTAGCGGGAGGAATTCAGAGAGCCGGGGAGCTGTTTTTT. Its translation: CASSGGLAGGIQRAGELFF.

V is TRBV4-2 and J is TRBJ1-4; D perhaps matches TRBD1 (6 bases). In germline, CDR1 is LGHNA, CDR2 YNFKEQ. V was pared by 0 bases and J by 7 bases, with 12 bases between. CDR3 length: 15 amino acids. The CDR3 nucleotides read TGTGCCAGCAGCCAAGAGGGGGGCGTTCGTGAAAAACTGTTTTTT. This translates into CASSQEGGVREKLFF.

This clonotype appeared many times. The chain carries TRBV20-1 and TRBJ2-1; 9 nucleotides align to TRBD2. Germline V CDR1 and CDR2: DFQATT, SNEGSKA (reference sequence). The length of the CDR3 is 15 residues. CDR3 sequence: CSRGHSGSSYNEQFF. The CDR3 nucleotides read TGCTCAAGGGGCCATAGCGGGAGCTCCTACAATGAGCAGTTCTTC.

By share of the sample, this clonotype is medium-sized. The rearrangement uses TRBV12-3 or TRBV12-4 and TRBJ2-7; 8 bases line up with TRBD2. The CDR3 is 13 amino acids. J lost 5 bases, V lost 7 bases, and 7 bases had no gene match. The CDR3 coding sequence is TGTGCCAGCACCCGGGGGGGAACCCACGAGCAGTACTTC. This sequence encodes CASTRGGTHEQYF.

This clonotype showed up many times. The genes are TRBV19 and TRBJ2-1; tentatively, D is TRBD2 (6 bases). The V and J ends lost 6 bases and 9 bases respectively, with 9 bases between them. CDR3 length: 11 amino acids. CDR1 and CDR2 (germline): LNHDA, SQIVND (reference sequence). The CDR3 nucleotides read TGTGCCAGTAGCCGCGGGACTGAGCAGTTCTTC. It codes for CASSRGTEQFF. Together with reference TRBV19 and TRBJ2-1, the CDR3 gives the full variable domain: DGGITQSPKYLFRKEGQNVTLSCEQNLNHDAMYWYRQDPGQGLRLIYYSQIVNDFQKGDIAEGYSVSREKKESFPLTVTSAQKNPTAFYLCASSRGTEQFFGPGTRLTVL.

This clonotype was counted a single time. V usage is TRBV3-1 and J usage is TRBJ1-1; D might be TRBD1 (5 bases). Deletions cut 0 bases from V and 6 bases from J, with 8 bases between. Germline V gene data show CDR1 as LGHDT and CDR2 as YNNKEL (reference sequence). The CDR3 runs 13 residues. The CDR3 bases are TGTGCCAGCAGCCAAGATTTCAGGGCTGAAGCTTTCTTT. It codes for CASSQDFRAEAFF.

This clonotype was recorded at least ten times. This sequence joins TRBV5-1 and TRBJ2-5; 9 bases agree with TRBD2. V shed 1 base and J 0 bases; nucleotides not matched to a gene: 1. Looked up from germline, CDR1 is SGHRS and CDR2 is YFSETQ. The CDR3 has 15 residues. The CDR3 loop is CASSLRTSDQETQYF. CDR3 coding DNA: TGCGCCAGCAGCTTGCGGACTAGCGACCAAGAGACCCAGTACTTC. The whole variable domain, remainder taken from reference TRBV5-1 and TRBJ2-5, is KAGVTQTPRYLIKTRGQQVTLSCSPISGHRSVSWYQQTPGQGLQFLFEYFSETQRNKGNFPGRFSGRQFSNSRSEMNVSTLELGDSALYLCASSLRTSDQETQYFGPGTRLLVL.

This clonotype was counted ten times or more. This rearrangement joins TRBV27 to TRBJ2-7; 12 bases are shared with TRBD1. This CDR3 has 16 amino acids. Germline loops: CDR1 MNHEY, CDR2 SMNVEV (reference sequence). V dropped 5 bases and J dropped 5; count of bases not matched to a gene: 10. The CDR3 sequence is CASSPNPGQGAHEQYF. The CDR3 DNA follows: TGTGCCAGCAGTCCCAACCCGGGACAGGGGGCACACGAGCAGTACTTC.

This clonotype was seen repeatedly, ten times or more. This chain uses TRBV12-3 or TRBV12-4 with TRBJ2-1; 8 bases are shared with TRBD1. CDR3 length: 14 amino acids. After removal of 9 bases from V and 0 bases from J, the junction contained 4 bases not matched to a gene. This CDR3 is CASNRGSSYNEQFF. DNA for the CDR3: TGTGCCAGTAACAGGGGGAGCTCCTACAATGAGCAGTTCTTC.